This record covers a single T cell receptor beta chain. TCRdb re-derived calls from the RT-PCR reads in MiXCR, one entry per CDR3 protein. The table lists hundreds of thousands of distinct CDR3 sequences, approximately 16% of them singletons. V was clipped by 10 bases and J by 2 bases; unmatched bases: 8. The CDR3 extends over 13 amino acids. This sample stems from a study of patients and donors after allogeneic stem cell transplantation. The receptor comes from a human donor who was either an allogeneic HSCT recipient or a stem cell or donor lymphocyte infusion donor (not recorded which). It is not recorded whose cells these are; they may come from a transplant donor. Sequencing was performed on blood, either unsorted or a sorted T cell fraction (not recorded which). The rearrangement links TRBV12-3 or TRBV12-4 to TRBJ2-7; 7 bases align to TRBD1. The DNA for the CDR3 is TGTGCCATCCGGACAGGTCCCACCTACGAGCAGTACTTC. Its protein is CAIRTGPTYEQYF.